One sample yielded the 13 T cell receptor beta chains listed below, sequenced in a study of T cells after yellow fever vaccination. One entry per CDR3 protein, called by TCRdb with MiXCR from the 5' RACE reads. The sample lists about 210,000 distinct CDR3 sequences, approximately 3% occurring once. The sequences come from CD4+ T cells sorted from PBMCs, collected 10 days after the yellow fever booster vaccination. Every receptor here comes from a man younger than 35 who received the YFV17D yellow fever vaccine.

CDR3 sequence reads: CASSPRLAGGADTQYF. CDR3 in DNA: TGTGCCAGCAGCCCGCGACTAGCGGGGGGGGCAGATACGCAGTATTTT. This chain uses TRBV7-3 with TRBJ2-3, with 14 nucleotides matching TRBD2. The CDR3 is 16 residues long. V was pared by 5 bases and J by 4 bases, with 5 bases of the junction left unmatched. CDR1 is SGHTA, CDR2 FQGTGA, per germline.

The V and J genes are TRBV5-1 and TRBJ2-3, with D possibly being TRBD1 or TRBD2 (6 bases each). CDR1 is SGHRS, CDR2 YFSETQ, per germline. The CDR3 totals 15 residues. V was shortened by 9 bases and J by 1 base, with 18 bases between the two germline ends. The CDR3 reads CATQRGQARTDTQYF. CDR3 in DNA: TGCGCCACTCAACGGGGGCAGGCTCGCACAGATACGCAGTATTTT.

Ten or more counts support this clonotype. The V gene is TRBV5-1, the J gene TRBJ2-2; no clear D gene. Trimming cost V 7 bases and J 3 bases, with 10 bases left between them. In germline, CDR1 is SGHRS, CDR2 YFSETQ. The CDR3 runs to 13 residues. The CDR3 protein is CASAQADTGELFF. In DNA, the CDR3 is TGCGCCAGCGCCCAGGCTGACACCGGGGAGCTGTTTTTT.

The chain is built from TRBV6-2 or TRBV6-3 and TRBJ1-4; weak D call: TRBD1 (6 bases). Germline CDR1 reads MNHEY; CDR2 reads SVGEGT. The CDR3 spans 15 residues. The V end lost 6 bases, the J end lost 8 bases, and 19 bases lay between the germline ends. The CDR3 loop is CASRRTGHREEKLFF. DNA of the CDR3: TGTGCCAGCAGGCGGACGGGACACCGGGAGGAAAAACTGTTTTTT.

This clonotype was seen a few times. V and J are TRBV6-1 and TRBJ1-5; tentatively, D is TRBD1 (5 bases). V dropped 2 bases and J dropped 5 bases, with 10 bases sitting between them. Per germline, CDR1 MNHNS and CDR2 SASEGT. The CDR3 totals 14 residues. CDR3 sequence reads: CASSERWGYQPQHF. CDR3 sequence (DNA): TGTGCCAGCAGTGAACGTTGGGGGTATCAGCCCCAGCATTTT.

This clonotype was counted many times. The V and J genes are TRBV7-2 and TRBJ2-1; perhaps TRBD2 as D (5 bases). V was shortened by 1 base and J by 7 bases, with 11 bases between the two germline ends. The CDR3 consists of 14 residues. Germline loops: CDR1 SGHTA, CDR2 FQGNSA. The DNA for the CDR3 is TGTGCCAGCAGCTTAGTCCGATCGGGGAATGAGCAGTTCTTC. Amino acids: CASSLVRSGNEQFF.

This clonotype was recorded many times. The chain couples TRBV5-1 to TRBJ2-5; D may be TRBD1 (5 bases). V was trimmed by 4 bases and J by 3 bases, leaving 16 bases between them. In germline, CDR1 is SGHRS, CDR2 YFSETQ. The length of the CDR3 is 15 residues. The CDR3 region is CASSTQGRVEETQYF. CDR3 DNA: TGCGCCAGCAGCACCCAGGGCAGGGTGGAAGAGACCCAGTACTTC.

Only a few counts were recorded for this clonotype. V is TRBV25-1 and J is TRBJ1-2; D not certain. V lost 2 bases and J lost 5, with 12 bases in between. The length of the CDR3 is 14 residues. Germline CDR1 MGHDK, CDR2 SYGVNS. DNA of the CDR3: TGTGCCAGCAGTGAAGGGTCCCTCGGGTATGGCTACACCTTC. Amino acid sequence: CASSEGSLGYGYTF.

Many counts were recorded for this clonotype. This sequence joins TRBV3-1 and TRBJ2-3; tentative D call: TRBD2 (7 bases). Trimming left V 0 bases short and J 6 bases short, with 13 bases between. Germline CDR1 is LGHDT and CDR2 is YNNKEL (reference sequence). The CDR3 sequence is 15 residues long. The CDR3 reads CASSQDAGAYDTQYF. The CDR3, as DNA: TGTGCCAGCAGCCAAGATGCGGGGGCGTACGATACGCAGTATTTT.

This clonotype was counted many times. CDR3 sequence: CASSPTGTGAYEQYV. DNA for the CDR3: TGCGCCAGCAGCCCTACCGGGACAGGGGCCTACGAGCAGTACGTC. The chain recombines TRBV5-1 with TRBJ2-7; TRBD1 agrees at 10 bases. CDR3 size: 15 residues. The germline CDR1 and CDR2 sequences are SGHRS and YFSETQ. Trimming took 4 bases from V and 2 from J; bases not matched to a gene: 6.

This clonotype was seen repeatedly, ten times or more. The chain recombines TRBV29-1 with TRBJ2-5; maybe TRBD2 (6 bases). The germline CDR1 and CDR2 sequences are SQVTM and ANQGSEA. The CDR3 length is 13 residues. Trimming cost V 0 bases and J 2 bases, with 7 bases left between them. The CDR3 spells CSVEEGGQETQYF. As DNA, the CDR3 is TGCAGCGTTGAAGAGGGGGGACAAGAGACCCAGTACTTC.

The V and J genes are TRBV4-1 and TRBJ1-5, with a possible D match to TRBD1 (6 bases). The CDR3 has 16 amino acids. Looked up from germline, CDR1 is MGHRA and CDR2 is YSYEKL. Trimming took 1 base from V and 6 from J, leaving 16 bases between them. CDR3 DNA sequence: TGCGCCAGCAGCCAAGGCCTAGCAGGGGACCGTCAGCCCCAGCATTTT. Translation: CASSQGLAGDRQPQHF.

This clonotype was seen many times. The rearrangement uses TRBV4-2 and TRBJ1-1; D may be TRBD1 (6 bases). The CDR3 sequence is 14 residues long. Trimming left V 0 bases short and J 4 bases short, with 9 bases between. Germline lookup yields CDR1 LGHNA and CDR2 YNFKEQ. The CDR3 region has the DNA TGTGCCAGCAGCCAAGATAAGGGGGGCACTGAAGCTTTCTTT. Its translation: CASSQDKGGTEAFF.